This TCR beta chain came from a study of cytomegalovirus exposure and HLA in healthy donors (dated by TCRdb to 2015 to 2018). About the full investigation: According to an earlier analysis of 587 of the donors, about 170 million T cells yielded roughly 100 million unique TCR beta sequences and about 300 Gb of sequence data. An early release covering 550 to 700 HLA-typed donors comprised about 310 gigabases of sequencing data and 65 million to 100 million unique TCR sequences. Of the 350 to 450 genotyped donors, around 81% fell in the genetic ancestry cluster associated with self-reported Caucasian donors. The aim of the study was to test whether cataloging public T cell receptors could identify signatures of past pathogen exposure. The study used immunosequencing to profile the T cell repertoires of 666 subjects and linked those repertoires to cytomegalovirus serostatus. A separate validation cohort of about 110 different subjects was used in addition to the 666-subject first cohort. High-throughput TCR immunosequencing, statistical association of individual TCRs with disease status, and machine learning were combined to predict cytomegalovirus infection status. A later analysis re-examined previously published TCR beta repertoires from roughly 720 donors and added high-resolution HLA genotyping to investigate patterns of TCR occurrence. The later analysis used no new phenotypic data to find candidate immune exposures, relying instead on TCR beta sequences and their occurrence across donors. An earlier analysis of some 500 of the donors applied high-throughput TCR beta sequencing to assess whether each TCR beta V gene segment acted as functional or pseudogenic. Alongside the repertoire data, information on donor age, sex, ethnicity and CMV serostatus was compiled. A later genetic analysis took genome-wide SNP genotypes for about three fifths of the roughly 700 donors and used that subset as a discovery cohort. All discovery cohort repertoires had been generated on a single sequencing platform. Both class I and class II loci were covered by HLA typing, at four-digit resolution. The number of typed donors differed by locus: about 620-630 for A, B, C, DRB1 and DQB1; 522 for DQA1; about 600 for DPA1; and some 470 for DPB1. Because of strong linkage in the cohort, a handful of DR-DQ haplotypes were treated as single units for association and clustering. Across about 370 genotyped donors of the cohort, an average of roughly 250,000 unique TCR beta nucleotide sequences per donor were sequenced, and around 19% of those sequences were non-productive. Study-wide findings and limitations: The study listed around 160 TCR beta chains as associated with cytomegalovirus. A further reported finding was that TCR beta sequences accurately predicted the HLA-A and HLA-B alleles for most subjects in the first cohort. Cytomegalovirus status was reported to be diagnosed by the classifier with high specificity and sensitivity in both the original and validation cohorts. In vitro tests confirmed that a few of the cytomegalovirus-associated TCR beta chains recognize cytomegalovirus antigens. Approximately 16 rarely observed V segments, including chromosome 9 orphons, were excluded from the earlier analysis of several hundred of the donors because counts were too low. A later analysis found that most CMV-associated TCR beta chains appeared HLA-restricted, with HLA associations seemingly driven largely by CMV exposure. Most TCR sequences were observed very rarely across donors, whereas some public TCRs were present in many individuals. A group of highly shared sequence variants was considered likely to be a technical artifact of the sequencing pipeline. According to a later analysis, parvovirus B19, influenza, CMV and Epstein-Barr virus appeared linked to several top co-occurrence clusters. In a later genetic analysis, fewer N-insertions in productive TCRs were reported among donors in an Asian-associated ancestry cluster than the approximately 670-donor mean. In a later analysis, TCR association rates were found to vary across HLA loci, with the most associated TCRs seen for DRB1 alleles and the fewest for HLA-C alleles. HLA typing was unavailable for some donors at each locus, so association tests used only the typed subset. Immune exposure information for the cohort was limited to CMV serostatus. The cohort was sequenced for TCR beta chains only, and without alpha or paired-chain data the features that could be detected were limited. Presence/absence analyses assumed roughly uniform sequencing depth across donors, an assumption that may not hold. The authors suggested that the approach could potentially be generalized to other disease states and immunological phenotypes. In a later genetic analysis, a missense DCLRE1C variant was associated with V-gene and J-gene trimming of TCR beta chains, and the association was replicated in an independent cohort. Specific HLA alleles were associated with 15,000 to 20,000 TCR beta sequences at a false discovery rate of 0.05 in a later analysis. Linkage disequilibrium might explain the correlated functional status among segregating V segments, but an unknown experimental factor could not be ruled out. Because the 87-base-pair reads could not distinguish some IMGT-functional V segments, including TRBV6-2 and TRBV6-3, those segments were excluded. A later analysis found that HLA-associated TCR beta chains were more clonally expanded and had lower generation probabilities than equally common non-associated chains. In an earlier analysis of some 540 of the donors, most TCR beta V segments appeared in productive rearrangements about 90% or about 30% of the time, broadly matching IMGT annotations. When HLA alleles, especially DR and DQ, strongly co-occurred, attributing TCR associations to individual alleles was difficult.

In total, around 600 healthy bone marrow donors made up the cohort. Cohort members were all nominally healthy when sampled, although unrecorded immune exposures were likely present. The donor tested CMV seronegative and was one of the 352 seronegative cohort members. Each donor provided a peripheral blood sample, and peripheral blood mononuclear cells were used for TCR beta sequencing. The Qiagen DNeasy Blood Extraction Kit was used to extract genomic DNA from the blood cell samples. The method behind the library was the immunoSEQ multiplex PCR assay. For the multiplex PCR, a mixture combining 60 forward primers for TCR Vbeta segments and 13 reverse primers for TCR Jbeta segments was used. The CDR3 region of rearranged TCR beta genes was amplified from genomic DNA with a multiplex PCR assay. Amplified TCR beta libraries were sequenced as 87-base-pair reads on the Illumina HiSeq System. The study's own analysis went as follows. A later analysis tallied roughly 78 million unique TCR beta chains across the roughly 610 repertoires, and around 9.9 million of those chains were shared by two or more donors. Raw reads were error-corrected and collapsed into unique sequences by a nearest-neighbor algorithm in which closely related sequences were merged to remove PCR and sequencing errors. V, D and J gene segments were assigned by aligning CDR3 sequences to IMGT reference sequences. For a sequence to be retained, a match of at least six nucleotides to both a V gene segment and a J gene segment was required. Rearrangements were classified as productive when the CDR3 lacked stop codons and remained in frame with V and J, and all other rearrangements were classified as non-productive. Following IMGT convention, CDR3 was defined as the stretch from the second conserved V-encoded cysteine up to the conserved J-encoded phenylalanine. Sequences without an unambiguous match to a single V gene segment were excluded from the earlier analysis of approximately 560 of the donors. An earlier analysis of 550 to 650 of the donors classified V segments as functional when productive rearrangements were above 56.7% and as segregating when the standard deviation between donors was above 5%. To diagnose cytomegalovirus status from the catalog of TCR beta chain sequences, a statistical classification framework was built. A later analysis assigned V and J genes by comparing TCR nucleotide sequences with IMGT/GENE-DB human TR gene sequences. Using the TCRdist pipeline, a later analysis assigned CDR3 sequences along with most-parsimonious VDJ recombination scenarios. In a later analysis, every TCR beta chain was defined by the combination of its CDR3 amino acid sequence and its V-gene family, and reads without a unique V-gene family were dropped. To address suspected cross-contamination and a sequencing artifact, a later analysis removed approximately 600 highly shared, low-generation-probability nucleotide sequences. In a later analysis, a clonal expansion index was calculated for each public chain from normalized within-repertoire ranks of inferred template counts. Generation probabilities in a later analysis came from a VDJ recombination model fitted to out-of-frame rearrangements, and those results were checked against IGoR. In a later analysis, hypergeometric tests were used to score TCR-TCR, TCR-HLA and TCR-CMV co-occurrence, with a repertoire-size bias correction applied to TCR pairs. To estimate false discovery rates, a later analysis permuted the HLA or CMV assignments 20 times. A later analysis grouped co-occurring TCRs with DBSCAN, adding TCRdist sequence similarity when clustering within HLA-allele-positive subsets. Repertoires with fewer than 30,000 or more than 120,000 public chains, plus five repertoires with anomalous nucleotide sharing, were excluded from co-occurrence clustering. Sourced from immuneACCESS, this table was stored by TCRdb with only in-frame sequences that have V and J called. A share of the clones is absent; for the studies checked, an unresolved V gene accounts for under half, and the remainder has no known explanation. Clone size and the V and J calls come from that table; the DNA yielded D and trimming. Counted in this sample were over 120,000 clones; roughly 80% of them appeared once. The top ten constitute about 2.9% of the sample.

This clone was seen more than once but under ten times. Its antigen is still unknown. No base qualities exist here, and no much larger clone lies one base off it. The CDR3 sequence holds 15 residues, the cysteine and phenylalanine included. Only the CDR3 portion is preserved as DNA: 45 bases, with reading frame beginning at the first base. The trim is 0 bases for V and 2 bases for J, with a gap of 9 bases between the germline ends. CDR1 and CDR2 (SGHDT, YYEEEE) derive from the germline V gene. This receptor was taken from a female donor in good health and CMV-seronegative. The specimen was PBMCs. The chain is made from TRBV5-6 and TRBJ1-5, with the D gene call left open. The encoded CDR3 is CASSLGVNGNQPQHF. The nucleotides read TGTGCCAGCAGCTTGGGCGTCAATGGCAATCAGCCCCAGCATTTT.